These 10 T cell receptor beta chains originate from one sample sequenced in a study of blood T cell repertoires in COVID-19. Using immunoSEQ multiplex PCR, the repertoire was profiled, and TCRdb retains in-frame clones only, with some absent. The sample lists more than 200,000 clones, around 82% occurring once. The sequencing sample was made of PBMCs or T cells enriched from blood (not recorded which). Source of these receptors: a man younger than 40 with acute COVID-19.

The chain is built from TRBV2 and TRBJ2-1; weak D call: TRBD1 (6 bases). V was cut by 6 bases and J by 8 bases, with 11 bases left in between. This CDR3 comprises 12 residues. Per germline, CDR1 SNHLY and CDR2 FYNNEI. This CDR3 is CASSWDIYEQFF. The CDR3 nucleotides are TGTGCCAGCAGCTGGGACATCTATGAGCAGTTCTTC.

CDR3 nucleotide sequence: TGTGCCAGCGAGGGGACAGGGACGTACGAGCAGTACTTC. It yields the protein CASEGTGTYEQYF. The J gene is TRBJ2-7, the V gene TRBV7-9, with TRBD1 matching 9 bases. J gave up 4 bases and V 8 bases, and 6 bases lay outside the gene matches. Germline CDR1 reads SEHNR; CDR2 reads FQNEAQ (reference sequence). The CDR3 is 13 residues long.

The CDR3 here is CASSGGLITEAFF. CDR3 coding DNA: TGCGCCAGCAGCGGGGGACTAATTACTGAAGCTTTCTTT. The chain employs TRBV5-1 and TRBJ1-1; TRBD1 is a possible D gene (5 bases). V gave up 4 bases and J gave up 5 bases, with 12 bases separating them. In germline, CDR1 is SGHRS, CDR2 YFSETQ. The CDR3 has 13 amino acids.

The chain recombines TRBV12-3 or TRBV12-4 with TRBJ2-7; possibly TRBD1 for D (6 bases). The germline V and J ends were trimmed by 5 bases and 2 bases, with 10 bases remaining between them. CDR3 length: 13 amino acids. The CDR3 here is CASSRDTAYEQYF. In DNA form, the CDR3 reads TGTGCCAGCAGTCGGGACACCGCCTACGAGCAGTACTTC.

This clone was picked up one time. The chain couples TRBV3-1 (or the pseudogene TRBV3-2) to TRBJ1-2; D not certain. V dropped 1 base and J dropped 4 bases, with 13 bases sitting between them. The germline V gene encodes CDR1 LGHDT and CDR2 YNNKEL (reference sequence). The CDR3 spans 15 residues. The CDR3 spells CASSQGAAPSYGYTF. The CDR3 DNA follows: TGTGCCAGCAGCCAAGGGGCAGCACCGTCCTATGGCTACACCTTC.

This clone has just a few counts. The chain uses TRBV10-3 and TRBJ2-1; maybe TRBD2 (5 bases). The CDR3 loop spans 12 amino acids. Germline CDR1 reads ENHRY; CDR2 reads SYGVKD. Trimming cost V 3 bases and J 10 bases, with 10 bases left between them. The CDR3 loop is CAISDPSGEQFF. CDR3 DNA: TGTGCCATCAGTGATCCCAGCGGAGAGCAGTTCTTC.

The V and J genes are TRBV19 and TRBJ1-5; TRBD1 matches 7 bases. In germline, CDR1 is LNHDA, CDR2 SQIVND (reference sequence). The length of the CDR3 is 14 residues. V lost 4 bases and J lost 4; bases outside the gene matches: 4. Here the CDR3 reads CASSTRQGNQPQHF. DNA of the CDR3: TGTGCCAGTAGTACCAGACAGGGTAATCAGCCCCAGCATTTT.

The chain joins TRBV27 to TRBJ1-4, with TRBD1 matching over 10 bases. J lost 8 bases, V lost 6 bases, and 6 bases had no gene match. Germline values: CDR1 MNHEY, CDR2 SMNVEV (reference sequence). The CDR3 is 14 amino acids. The CDR3 DNA reads as TGTGCCAGCAGGGGACAGGGGCTGGGAGAAAAACTGTTTTTT. Its protein product is CASRGQGLGEKLFF. Supplemented by reference TRBV27 and TRBJ1-4, the full variable domain reads EAQVTQNPRYLITVTGKKLTVTCSQNMNHEYMSWYRQDPGLGLRQIYYSMNVEVTDKGDVPEGYKVSRKEKRNFPLILESPSPNQTSLYFCASRGQGLGEKLFFGSGTQLSVL.

The chain joins TRBV18 to TRBJ1-1; possible D gene TRBD1, 5 bases. The CDR3 sequence is 14 residues long. Trimming shortened V by 3 bases and J by 3 bases, and 11 bases separated the two germline ends. Germline V gene sequence: CDR1 KGHSH, CDR2 LQKENI. CDR3 loop: CASSPQGTHTEAFF. The CDR3, as DNA: TGTGCCAGCTCACCCCAGGGTACGCACACTGAAGCTTTCTTT.

The V call is TRBV19, the J call TRBJ2-2; 7 nucleotides line up with TRBD2. The germline CDR1 and CDR2 sequences are LNHDA and SQIVND (reference sequence). The CDR3 totals 17 residues. V shed 6 bases, J shed 4 bases, and the junction held 14 bases outside the gene matches. CDR3 in DNA: TGTGCCAGTAGACGGACGGGGGGACGGTCCTCCACCGGGGAGCTGTTTTTT. Its translation: CASRRTGGRSSTGELFF.